A single sample is the source of the 28 T cell receptor beta chains below, sequenced in a study of shared clonotypes between healthy human individuals. Profiling relied on immunoSEQ multiplex PCR, and the TCRdb table lists in-frame clones only, not all of them. The sample lists over a million clones, 70% to 80% occurring once. The sequenced sample was memory CD4+ T cells from PBMCs. The subset was: CD45RA-negative fraction. The receptors shown here come from a man between 18 and 29 years old in good health. Some clones in this sample may be carry-over from other donors' samples.

This chain links TRBV13 with TRBJ2-7; no reliable D call. V dropped 0 bases and J dropped 0 bases, with 15 bases sitting between them. Germline-derived CDR1 and CDR2 are PRHDT and FYEKMQ (reference sequence). This CDR3 has 17 residues. CDR3 in amino acids: CASSLGKGLMGSYEQYF. The CDR3 nucleotides are TGTGCCAGCAGCTTAGGGAAAGGTCTGATGGGCTCCTACGAGCAGTACTTC.

This clone showed up just a few times. The genes are TRBV11-1 and TRBJ2-3; TRBD2 agrees at 7 bases. V gave up 7 bases and J gave up 1 base; unmatched junction bases: 8. Germline V gives CDR1 SGHAT, CDR2 FQDESV (reference sequence). The CDR3 runs to 15 residues. The CDR3 loop is CASTLSGGGTDTQYF. DNA for the CDR3: TGTGCCAGCACCCTATCTGGGGGGGGCACAGATACGCAGTATTTT.

This clone was observed a few times. The V and J genes are TRBV4-2 and TRBJ2-1; D is ambiguous. This CDR3 is 14 amino acids long. V shed 0 bases and J shed 6 bases, with 9 bases lying between them. CDR1 and CDR2 (germline): LGHNA, YNFKEQ. CDR3 coding DNA: TGTGCCAGCAGCCAAGATACAACCATCAATGAGCAGTTCTTC. It codes for CASSQDTTINEQFF.

The chain employs TRBV10-3 and TRBJ2-3; 9 bases map to TRBD1. J was trimmed by 0 bases and V by 6 bases; bases with no gene match: 25. Germline lookup yields CDR1 ENHRY and CDR2 SYGVKD. The CDR3 consists of 22 residues. This CDR3 reads CAIRLHRDRVRSGPASTDTQYF. Here the CDR3 DNA reads TGTGCCATCAGGCTCCACCGGGACAGGGTAAGATCTGGGCCAGCGAGCACAGATACGCAGTATTTT.

The chain combines TRBV5-1 with TRBJ1-1; 11 nucleotides match TRBD1. V was pared by 2 bases and J by 4 bases, with 4 bases of the junction left unmatched. CDR1 is SGHRS, CDR2 YFSETQ, per germline. The CDR3 loop spans 15 amino acids. The chain's CDR3 is CASSLAGTGGTEAFF. The CDR3 DNA reads TGCGCCAGCAGCTTAGCCGGGACAGGGGGCACTGAAGCTTTCTTT.

This clone showed up just once. This sequence joins TRBV5-1 and TRBJ2-2; D unresolved. V was shortened by 5 bases and J by 5 bases, with 10 bases between the two germline ends. Germline lookup yields CDR1 SGHRS and CDR2 YFSETQ. The CDR3 has 13 residues. CDR3 nucleotides: TGCGCCAGCAGACCCAGAGAGACCGGGGAGCTGTTTTTT. Its protein is CASRPRETGELFF. Complete variable domain (other parts from reference TRBV5-1 and TRBJ2-2): KAGVTQTPRYLIKTRGQQVTLSCSPISGHRSVSWYQQTPGQGLQFLFEYFSETQRNKGNFPGRFSGRQFSNSRSEMNVSTLELGDSALYLCASRPRETGELFFGEGSRLTVL.

In its sample, this clone was seen once. J is TRBJ2-3 and V is TRBV29-1, with D perhaps being TRBD1 or TRBD2 (5 bases each). Trimming left V 6 bases short and J 0 bases short, with 16 bases between. Germline lookup yields CDR1 SQVTM and CDR2 ANQGSEA. The CDR3 has 15 residues. The chain's CDR3 is CSVPTGTDSTDTQYF. The CDR3 DNA is TGCAGCGTCCCCACCGGGACCGATAGCACAGATACGCAGTATTTT.

This clone was seen only a few times. The chain couples TRBV4-1 to TRBJ2-1; the match to TRBD2 covers 11 bases. Per the germline V gene, CDR1 is MGHRA and CDR2 is YSYEKL. V dropped 1 base and J dropped 2; count of bases not matched to a gene: 4. The CDR3 extends over 17 amino acids. Written as DNA, the CDR3 is TGCGCCAGCAGCCAAGTAGCGGGAGGGATCGCCTACAATGAGCAGTTCTTC. This translates into CASSQVAGGIAYNEQFF.

This clone appeared a single time. The chain joins TRBV19 to TRBJ1-5; 8 positions match TRBD1. The V and J ends lost 2 bases and 2 bases, in that order; junction bases with no gene match: 5. From germline, CDR1 is LNHDA and CDR2 SQIVND (reference sequence). The CDR3 sequence is 16 residues long. The CDR3 DNA follows: TGTGCCAGTAGTATAACCACAGGGGGGGGCAATCAGCCCCAGCATTTT. Its protein product is CASSITTGGGNQPQHF.

The rearrangement uses TRBV18 and TRBJ2-3; 13 bases are shared with TRBD2. Trimming removed 3 bases from V and 6 bases from J; junction bases left unmatched: 9. Looked up from germline, CDR1 is KGHSH and CDR2 is LQKENI. CDR3 length: 17 amino acids. The CDR3, as DNA: TGTGCCAGCTCACCGCCTCGGACTAGCGGGAGCGAGGATACGCAGTATTTT. This encodes CASSPPRTSGSEDTQYF.

The rearrangement links TRBV23-1 to TRBJ1-5, with 12 bases fitting TRBD1. TRBV23-1 is an ORF, with its function uncertain. The CDR3 sequence is 18 residues long. J lost 0 bases, V lost 8 bases, and 11 bases had no gene match. The CDR3 sequence is CASGDRDRGPVSNQPQHF. CDR3 nucleotide sequence: TGCGCCAGCGGAGACCGGGACAGGGGGCCTGTTAGCAATCAGCCCCAGCATTTT.

The chain employs TRBV28 and TRBJ2-5; 7 bases align to TRBD2. Losses at the gene ends were 8 bases for V and 1 base for J; bases not matched to a gene: 4. The germline CDR1 and CDR2 sequences are MDHEN and SYDVKM. The CDR3 contains 13 residues. In DNA form, the CDR3 reads TGTGCCAGCGGGGGGGGAGGCCAAGAGACCCAGTACTTC. Protein: CASGGGGQETQYF.

V gene TRBV18 combines with J gene TRBJ2-4; D unclear. Per germline, CDR1 KGHSH and CDR2 LQKENI. There are 15 residues in the CDR3. The V gene lost 3 bases and the J gene lost 2 bases, with 11 bases spanning the gap. The CDR3: CASSPPTIPKNIQYF. The CDR3 DNA reads as TGTGCCAGCTCACCCCCGACAATCCCCAAAAACATTCAGTACTTC. Variable domain in full (rest from reference TRBV18 and TRBJ2-4): NAGVMQNPRHLVRRRGQEARLRCSPMKGHSHVYWYRQLPEEGLKFMVYLQKENIIDESGMPKERFSAEFPKEGPSILRIQQVVRGDSAAYFCASSPPTIPKNIQYFGAGTRLSVL.

Written as DNA, the CDR3 is TGTGCCAGCAGCCCCTATCCCTCAGAGACCCAGTACTTC. As protein: CASSPYPSETQYF. This chain connects TRBV14 to TRBJ2-5; D gene ambiguous. The CDR3 runs 13 residues. Trimming shortened V by 4 bases and J by 4 bases, and 10 bases separated the two germline ends. From germline, CDR1 is SGHDN and CDR2 FVKESK.

In its sample, this clone was seen many times. The chain recombines TRBV28 with TRBJ2-7; D not certain. Germline CDR1 reads MDHEN; CDR2 reads SYDVKM. The germline V and J ends were trimmed by 1 base and 0 bases, with 7 bases remaining between them. The length of the CDR3 is 14 residues. The CDR3 nucleotides read TGTGCCAGCAGTTTATACGGAAGCTCCTACGAGCAGTACTTC. Translating gives CASSLYGSSYEQYF. The entire variable domain, with the rest obtained from reference TRBV28 and TRBJ2-7, is as follows: DVKVTQSSRYLVKRTGEKVFLECVQDMDHENMFWYRQDPGLGLRLIYFSYDVKMKEKGDIPEGYSVSREKKERFSLILESASTNQTSMYLCASSLYGSSYEQYFGPGTRLTVT.

The chain carries TRBV18 and TRBJ1-1, with TRBD1 identical over 8 bases. With 2 bases clipped from V and 5 bases from J, the junction kept 7 bases outside the gene matches. Germline V lookup: CDR1 KGHSH, CDR2 LQKENI. The CDR3 spans 15 residues. Here the CDR3 reads CASSPTSGGETEAFF. As DNA, the CDR3 is TGTGCCAGCTCACCAACCTCAGGGGGCGAAACTGAAGCTTTCTTT.

V gene TRBV19 combines with J gene TRBJ2-5; the D gene is possibly TRBD1 (6 bases). Trimming left V 5 bases short and J 1 base short, with 14 bases between. The CDR3 is made up of 15 amino acids. Germline CDR1 LNHDA, CDR2 SQIVND (reference sequence). Here the CDR3 reads CASSLTRDTQETQYF. In DNA form, the CDR3 reads TGTGCCAGTAGTTTGACCCGGGACACCCAAGAGACCCAGTACTTC. Full variable domain (rest looked up from reference TRBV19 and TRBJ2-5): DGGITQSPKYLFRKEGQNVTLSCEQNLNHDAMYWYRQDPGQGLRLIYYSQIVNDFQKGDIAEGYSVSREKKESFPLTVTSAQKNPTAFYLCASSLTRDTQETQYFGPGTRLLVL.

In its sample, this clone was seen many times. The J gene is TRBJ2-3, the V gene TRBV2; possible D gene TRBD2, 6 bases. In germline, CDR1 is SNHLY, CDR2 FYNNEI. The CDR3 consists of 13 residues. With 6 bases removed from V and 5 bases from J, the gap between germline ends came to 12 bases. The CDR3 sequence: CASRAGRGDTQYF. CDR3 bases: TGTGCCAGCAGGGCGGGGCGGGGAGATACGCAGTATTTT.

This chain links TRBV28 with TRBJ1-1, with no clear D. Looked up from germline, CDR1 is MDHEN and CDR2 is SYDVKM. The CDR3 consists of 15 residues. Trimming removed 6 bases at V and 2 bases at J, with 16 bases between. The CDR3 here is CASSRAVAENTEAFF. The DNA of the CDR3 is TGTGCCAGCAGCCGTGCAGTGGCAGAAAACACTGAAGCTTTCTTT.

The rearrangement uses TRBV6-4 and TRBJ2-2; 8 bases match TRBD1. The CDR3 is 15 amino acids. With V trimmed by 4 bases and J by 6 bases, 7 bases remained unmatched. Germline V gene data show CDR1 as MRHNA and CDR2 as SNTAGT. CDR3 in DNA: TGTGCCAGCAGTGGTGGACAGGGAGAAGCCGGGGAGCTGTTTTTT. Its protein product is CASSGGQGEAGELFF.

There are a few counts of this clone. The chain uses TRBV12-1 and TRBJ2-1; TRBD1, the D gene given by the table, was not confirmed from the DNA. TRBV12-1 is deemed a pseudogene. The CDR3 runs to 15 residues. CDR3 DNA sequence: TGTGCCAGCAGCCTCCGGGACAGGGCGGACAATGAGCAGTTCTTC. Translated: CASSLRDRADNEQFF.

This clone occurred once. The rearrangement joins TRBV15 to TRBJ2-1; perhaps TRBD2 as D (6 bases). Germline values: CDR1 LNHNV, CDR2 YYDKDF (reference sequence). Trimming shortened V by 0 bases and J by 4 bases, and 16 bases separated the two germline ends. The CDR3 consists of 17 residues. Written as DNA, the CDR3 is TGTGCCACCAGCAGAGATCCCTTGGCAGGGACTTACAATGAGCAGTTCTTC. It yields the protein CATSRDPLAGTYNEQFF. Drawing the rest from reference TRBV15 and TRBJ2-1, the complete variable domain is DAMVIQNPRYQVTQFGKPVTLSCSQTLNHNVMYWYQQKSSQAPKLLFHYYDKDFNNEADTPDNFQSRRPNTSFCFLDIRSPGLGDTAMYLCATSRDPLAGTYNEQFFGPGTRLTVL.

The J gene is TRBJ2-1, the V gene TRBV7-3; 10 bases match TRBD2. V gave up 4 bases and J gave up 1 base; unmatched junction bases: 7. Germline V gene lookup returns CDR1 SGHTA and CDR2 FQGTGA. The CDR3 is 17 amino acids. Here the CDR3 DNA reads TGTGCCAGCAGCTCCACTCGGACTAGCGGATCCTACAATGAGCAGTTCTTC. Translated, it gives CASSSTRTSGSYNEQFF. Filled out from reference TRBV7-3 and TRBJ2-1, the complete variable domain reads GAGVSQTPSNKVTEKGKYVELRCDPISGHTALYWYRQSLGQGPEFLIYFQGTGAADDSGLPNDRFFAVRPEGSVSTLKIQRTERGDSAVYLCASSSTRTSGSYNEQFFGPGTRLTVL.

The chain recombines TRBV18 with TRBJ2-1; D may correspond to TRBD1 or TRBD2 (5 bases each). This CDR3 contains 12 residues. V gave up 2 bases and J gave up 9 bases, with 8 bases separating them. Germline lookup yields CDR1 KGHSH and CDR2 LQKENI. CDR3 nucleotide sequence: TGTGCCAGCTCACCATCTGGGACTGAGCAGTTCTTC. Translating it yields CASSPSGTEQFF.

The genes are TRBV7-3 and TRBJ1-3; no clear D gene. The length of the CDR3 is 15 residues. CDR1 is SGHTA, CDR2 FQGTGA, per germline. V gave up 1 base and J gave up 1 base, with 8 bases separating them. The CDR3 DNA sequence: TGTGCCAGCAGCTTAAGTTCCGGGTCTGGAAACACCATATATTTT. Its translation: CASSLSSGSGNTIYF.

This rearrangement joins TRBV6-6 to TRBJ2-1; maybe TRBD1 (5 bases). This CDR3 is 13 amino acids long. The V end was cut by 6 bases, the J end by 4 bases, with 10 bases between. The germline CDR1 and CDR2 sequences are MNHNY and SVGAGI (reference sequence). CDR3 nucleotides: TGTGCCAGCAGAGACAGCGAGTACAATGAGCAGTTCTTC. Amino acid sequence: CASRDSEYNEQFF.

This clone was seen a single time. Distinct nucleotide sequences in the sample also encode this CDR3. This chain links TRBV5-6 with TRBJ2-5; D ambiguous. This CDR3 comprises 12 residues. Per the germline V gene, CDR1 is SGHDT and CDR2 is YYEEEE. V lost 1 base to trimming and J lost 5 bases, with 6 bases between them. Written as DNA, the CDR3 is TGTGCCAGCAGCTTGACACGTGAGACCCAGTACTTC. Residues: CASSLTRETQYF.

This chain uses TRBV5-1 with TRBJ2-2; D remains unclear. Germline V gene data show CDR1 as SGHRS and CDR2 as YFSETQ. The CDR3 extends over 15 amino acids. Trimming pared 3 bases from V and 0 bases from J, leaving 9 bases between. DNA for the CDR3: TGCGCCAGCAGCTCTAGTAGTCCGAACACCGGGGAGCTGTTTTTT. The encoded protein is CASSSSSPNTGELFF.